These 32 T cell receptor beta chains were sequenced from one sample in a study of Graves' ophthalmopathy and Graves' hyperthyroidism. The authors amplified TCR beta CDR3 regions from RNA transcripts. RT-PCR with HTBI primers came first, then second-round multiplex PCR. A single record per CDR3 protein comes from TCRdb applying MiXCR to the multiplex PCR reads. The sample has approximately 540,000 distinct CDR3 sequences; 39% are singletons. Sequenced: peripheral blood or thyroid tissue (not recorded which). Source of these receptors: an adult man with Graves' hyperthyroidism.

This sequence joins TRBV7-9 and TRBJ1-2; TRBD1 is a possible D gene (6 bases). V was shortened by 4 bases and J by 7 bases, with 19 bases between the two germline ends. The germline gives CDR1 SEHNR, CDR2 FQNEAQ (reference sequence). The CDR3 consists of 15 residues. The CDR3 DNA follows: TGTGCCAGCAGCTCCCCTGGGTGGGGGGCTCCTGGCTACACCTTC. Protein product: CASSSPGWGAPGYTF.

In the case of this clonotype: This may be a read error, as it is one base from a much larger clone. The chain recombines TRBV7-9 with TRBJ2-7; TRBD2 might be the D (5 bases). Germline CDR1 SEHNR, CDR2 FQNEAQ (reference sequence). Trimming cost V 9 bases and J 2 bases, with 14 bases left between them. The CDR3 is made up of 13 amino acids. The CDR3: CASSGGPTYEQYF. CDR3 sequence (DNA): TGTGCCAGTAGTGGCGGGCCCACCTACGAGCAGTACTTC. Full variable domain (outside the CDR3, taken from reference TRBV7-9 and TRBJ2-7): DTGVSQNPRHKITKRGQNVTFRCDPISEHNRLYWYRQTLGQGPEFLTYFQNEAQLEKSRLLSDRFSAERPKGSFSTLEIQRTEQGDSAMYLCASSGGPTYEQYFGPGTRLTVT.

The table lists this clonotype with many counts. The chain couples TRBV7-9 to TRBJ1-3; 8 bases align to TRBD1. Losses at the gene ends were 5 bases for V and 0 bases for J; bases not matched to a gene: 9. Germline V gene data show CDR1 as SEHNR and CDR2 as FQNEAQ (reference sequence). The CDR3 is 17 amino acids. CDR3 bases: TGTGCCAGCAGCCCCAGACAGGGGATCGACTCTGGAAACACCATATATTTT. This translates into CASSPRQGIDSGNTIYF.

V is TRBV12-3 or TRBV12-4 and J is TRBJ2-7; D is ambiguous. V shed 0 bases and J shed 9 bases, with 9 bases lying between them. The CDR3 covers 12 residues. CDR3 nucleotides: TGTGCCAGCAGTTTAGCCGGCCGCGTGCAGTACTTC. Its translation: CASSLAGRVQYF.

This clonotype has a handful of counts. The gene calls are TRBV19 and TRBJ1-1; possibly TRBD1 for D (6 bases). There are 16 residues in the CDR3. V lost 3 bases, J lost 0 bases, and 14 bases lay in between. The germline gives CDR1 LNHDA, CDR2 SQIVND (reference sequence). In DNA form, the CDR3 reads TGTGCCAGTAGTATCGGGACACGGCGGATGAACACTGAAGCTTTCTTT. Amino acids: CASSIGTRRMNTEAFF.

With regard to this clonotype: Here the CDR3 omits its conserved ending phenylalanine or tryptophan, so a read error is the likely source. The limits of the CDR3 on the DNA are not certain, so only TCRdb's listed CDR3 is given. The gene calls are TRBV29-1 and TRBJ2-5; the D call TRBD2 from the table was never checked on the DNA. CDR1 is SQVTM and CDR2 is ANQGSEA in the germline V gene. The CDR3 is made up of 9 amino acids, end residues included. CDR3: CSVEEDGTS.

Ten or more counts support this clonotype. V gene TRBV7-6 combines with J gene TRBJ2-4; either TRBD1 or TRBD2 may supply D (6 bases each). Germline CDR1 SGHVS, CDR2 FNYEAQ. The length of the CDR3 is 14 residues. V lost 3 bases, J lost 8 bases, and 14 bases lay in between. The DNA for the CDR3 is TGTGCCAGCAGCTTTAGGGCAGGGGAGGACATTCAGTACTTC. It translates to CASSFRAGEDIQYF.

This clonotype was counted only a few times. V usage is TRBV5-1 and J usage is TRBJ2-2; TRBD2 matches at 14 bases. The germline CDR1 and CDR2 sequences are SGHRS and YFSETQ. Losses at the gene ends were 4 bases for V and 1 base for J; bases not matched to a gene: 3. The CDR3 spans 17 residues. The CDR3 region is CASSRGTSGGNTGELFF. As DNA, the CDR3 is TGCGCCAGCAGCCGGGGGACTAGCGGGGGGAACACCGGGGAGCTGTTTTTT.

The sample holds one count of this clonotype. The chain has TRBV27 and TRBJ1-2, with D hard to call. Trimming shortened V by 4 bases and J by 1 base, and 10 bases separated the two germline ends. From germline, CDR1 is MNHEY and CDR2 SMNVEV (reference sequence). This CDR3 is 14 amino acids long. The CDR3 loop is CASSSMEDNYGYTF. The CDR3 DNA follows: TGTGCCAGCAGTTCGATGGAGGATAACTATGGCTACACCTTC.

J is TRBJ1-1 and V is TRBV5-1; D is uncertain. Germline assignment: CDR1 SGHRS and CDR2 YFSETQ. V lost 6 bases, J lost 0 bases, and 12 bases lay in between. The CDR3 loop spans 14 amino acids. Here the CDR3 DNA reads TGCGCCAGCACCTCGGGCAGGATGAACACTGAAGCTTTCTTT. It encodes CASTSGRMNTEAFF.

This clonotype was recorded at least ten times. The chain recombines TRBV7-9 with TRBJ2-2; 9 bases align to TRBD2. V was pared by 4 bases and J by 7 bases, with 7 bases of the junction left unmatched. Germline V lookup: CDR1 SEHNR, CDR2 FQNEAQ (reference sequence). CDR3 length: 15 amino acids. The CDR3 coding sequence is TGTGCCAGCAGCTCTCCGGGACTAGCAAGCGGGGAGCTGTTTTTT. Protein: CASSSPGLASGELFF. The full variable domain, rest sourced from reference TRBV7-9 and TRBJ2-2, is DTGVSQNPRHKITKRGQNVTFRCDPISEHNRLYWYRQTLGQGPEFLTYFQNEAQLEKSRLLSDRFSAERPKGSFSTLEIQRTEQGDSAMYLCASSSPGLASGELFFGEGSRLTVL.

This clonotype has more than one count but fewer than ten. The chain recombines TRBV27 with TRBJ2-7, with D maybe TRBD1 (5 bases). This CDR3 region has 13 residues. V lost 3 bases to trimming and J lost 6 bases, with 12 bases between them. CDR1 and CDR2 from the germline V gene are MNHEY and SMNVEV (reference sequence). CDR3: CASSFTGKSEQYF. The CDR3 DNA follows: TGTGCCAGCAGTTTTACAGGCAAGTCCGAGCAGTACTTC.

On this clonotype: This sequence may be a read error, since a much larger clone differs from it by one base. The genes are TRBV7-2 and TRBJ2-5; D is ambiguous. With 10 bases removed from V and 7 bases from J, the gap between germline ends came to 22 bases. Germline V lookup: CDR1 SGHTA, CDR2 FQGNSA. The CDR3 loop spans 14 amino acids. For the CDR3, the DNA is TGTGCCAACAGTGAGATTTCGATTCAGGTGACCCAGTACTTC. As protein: CANSEISIQVTQYF.

This clonotype occurred many times. This chain connects TRBV2 to TRBJ2-2; TRBD1 matches at 7 bases. CDR3 length: 16 amino acids. Germline loops: CDR1 SNHLY, CDR2 FYNNEI. Trimming at V came to 2 bases and at J to 1 base, leaving 4 bases not matched to a gene. CDR3 amino acids: CASSEPRGKNTGELFF. The CDR3, as DNA: TGTGCCAGCAGTGAACCCAGGGGGAAGAACACCGGGGAGCTGTTTTTT.

In this sample, this clonotype turned up a few times. This chain links TRBV13 with TRBJ2-7; D is unclear. The V end lost 4 bases, the J end lost 6 bases, and 10 bases lay between the germline ends. The CDR3 covers 12 residues. Germline V CDR1 and CDR2: PRHDT, FYEKMQ (reference sequence). This CDR3 is CASSSGTPEQYF. The CDR3 DNA follows: TGTGCCAGCAGCTCAGGCACTCCCGAGCAGTACTTC.

This clonotype was counted ten times or more. V and J are TRBV15 and TRBJ1-1, with D unclear. Trimming left V 0 bases short and J 2 bases short, with 10 bases between. Per germline, CDR1 LNHNV and CDR2 YYDKDF (reference sequence). The CDR3 has 15 residues. As DNA, the CDR3 is TGTGCCACCAGCAGAGATAGAGGGAGTAACACTGAAGCTTTCTTT. Its translation: CATSRDRGSNTEAFF.

This clonotype was detected many times. The chain has TRBV20-1 and TRBJ1-5, with D uncertain. The CDR3 consists of 13 residues. V lost 6 bases and J 1 base, leaving 10 bases between the germline ends. Germline loops: CDR1 DFQATT, CDR2 SNEGSKA (reference sequence). The CDR3 sequence: CSAKEVSNQPQHF. The DNA of the CDR3 is TGCAGTGCGAAGGAGGTGAGCAATCAGCCCCAGCATTTT.

This clonotype was observed at least ten times. The J gene is TRBJ2-5, the V gene TRBV25-1; 8 bases match TRBD2. Unmatched junction bases numbered 12, after V lost 8 bases and J lost 4 bases. The CDR3 consists of 15 residues. The germline V gene encodes CDR1 MGHDK and CDR2 SYGVNS. The CDR3 bases are TGTGCCAGCGCCGCCGCGGGGGGAGGAGTAGAGACCCAGTACTTC. Its protein is CASAAAGGGVETQYF.

This clonotype was found a few times. In DNA form, the CDR3 reads TGTGCCTGGGCCGGACAGAGCAATCAGCCCCAGCATTTT. Translation gives CAWAGQSNQPQHF. The chain combines TRBV30 with TRBJ1-5; weak D call: TRBD1 (6 bases). CDR1 GTSNPN and CDR2 SVGIG come from the germline V gene (reference sequence). Trimming stripped 5 bases from V and 1 base from J, with 9 bases between. The CDR3 consists of 13 residues. Supplemented by reference TRBV30 and TRBJ1-5, the full variable domain reads SQTIHQWPATLVQPVGSPLSLECTVEGTSNPNLYWYRQAAGRGLQLLFYSVGIGQISSEVPQNLSASRPQDRQFILSSKKLLLSDSGFYLCAWAGQSNQPQHFGDGTRLSIL.

This clonotype has a handful of counts. This rearrangement joins TRBV7-9 to TRBJ1-3; 8 nucleotides agree with TRBD1. V was clipped by 5 bases and J by 8 bases; unmatched bases: 14. The germline gives CDR1 SEHNR, CDR2 FQNEAQ (reference sequence). The CDR3 runs to 16 residues. CDR3 sequence: CASSPLRGLSEDTIYF. In nucleotides, the CDR3 is TGTGCCAGCAGCCCTCTCAGGGGGCTCTCGGAGGACACCATATATTTT.

This clonotype was seen ten or more times. The rearrangement uses TRBV20-1 and TRBJ2-7, with D perhaps TRBD1 or TRBD2 (5 bases each). Trimming took 3 bases from V and 2 from J, leaving 8 bases between them. The CDR3 spans 12 residues. Germline lookup yields CDR1 DFQATT and CDR2 SNEGSKA (reference sequence). CDR3 loop: CSARGRTYEQYF. CDR3 in DNA: TGCAGTGCTAGGGGACGGACCTACGAGCAGTACTTC.

This clonotype was counted between two and nine times. The chain recombines TRBV25-1 with TRBJ2-3, with a tentative D call TRBD2 (5 bases). Trimming removed 1 base from V and 2 bases from J, with 10 bases in between. CDR1 is MGHDK, CDR2 SYGVNS, per germline. The CDR3 covers 15 residues. This CDR3 is CASSEWGANTDTQYF. CDR3 sequence (DNA): TGTGCCAGCAGTGAATGGGGAGCGAACACAGATACGCAGTATTTT.

The chain recombines TRBV29-1 with TRBJ1-2, with 9 nucleotides matching TRBD1. J lost 2 bases, V lost 4 bases, and 5 bases had no gene match. Per the germline V gene, CDR1 is SQVTM and CDR2 is ANQGSEA. The CDR3 is 14 residues long. CDR3 residues: CSVAGTGPNYGYTF. DNA for the CDR3: TGCAGCGTTGCCGGGACAGGGCCCAACTATGGCTACACCTTC. Full variable domain (outside the CDR3, taken from reference TRBV29-1 and TRBJ1-2): SAVISQKPSRDICQRGTSLTIQCQVDSQVTMMFWYRQQPGQSLTLIATANQGSEATYESGFVIDKFPISRPNLTFSTLTVSNMSPEDSSIYLCSVAGTGPNYGYTFGSGTRLTVV.

At least ten counts were recorded for this clonotype. CDR3 residues: CASSHPPGQRGVYQPQHF. In DNA, the CDR3 is TGTGCCAGCAGTCATCCGCCGGGACAGCGAGGGGTATATCAGCCCCAGCATTTT. The chain joins TRBV6-6 to TRBJ1-5; 7 bases agree with TRBD1. Trimming took 5 bases from V and 5 from J; bases not matched to a gene: 18. This CDR3 spans 18 amino acids. The germline V gene has CDR1 MNHNY and CDR2 SVGAGI (reference sequence).

Ten or more counts support this clonotype. The chain links TRBV27 to TRBJ2-7; the match to TRBD1 covers 7 bases. J gave up 2 bases and V 7 bases, and 2 bases lay outside the gene matches. Per the germline V gene, CDR1 is MNHEY and CDR2 is SMNVEV (reference sequence). The CDR3 is made up of 12 amino acids. The DNA for the CDR3 is TGTGCCAGCAAGACAGGGACCTACGAGCAGTACTTC. This sequence encodes CASKTGTYEQYF.

In its sample, this clonotype was seen a few times. A read error may account for a junction end that differs from germline. The chain couples TRBV7-7 to TRBJ1-3; TRBD1 is a possible D gene (5 bases). Germline CDR1 reads SSHAT; CDR2 reads FNYEAQ (reference sequence). The CDR3 is 16 residues long. CDR3 sequence (DNA): TGTGCTAGCAGCGACGCGGGGCCCAGCTCTGGAAACACCATATATTTT. Its protein is CASSDAGPSSGNTIYF.

With regard to this clonotype: A much larger clone is a single base away; this may be a read error. The rearrangement uses TRBV24-1 and TRBJ1-1; D is unresolved. This CDR3 contains 14 residues. Trimming left V 8 bases short and J 3 bases short, with 15 bases between. Per germline, CDR1 KGHDR and CDR2 SFDVKD. The chain's CDR3 is CATKMTWADTEAFF. CDR3 sequence (DNA): TGTGCCACCAAAATGACATGGGCAGACACTGAAGCTTTCTTT.

The chain recombines TRBV6-5 with TRBJ2-7; 7 bases match TRBD2. Germline CDR1 is MNHEY and CDR2 is SVGAGI. V was clipped by 4 bases and J by 5 bases; unmatched bases: 11. This CDR3 spans 15 amino acids. For the CDR3, the DNA is TGTGCCAGCAGTTCCCCGGAGGCGGGACTAAACGAGCAGTACTTC. Amino acids: CASSSPEAGLNEQYF.

About this clonotype: A much larger clone sits a single nucleotide away, making a read error possible. This chain connects TRBV2 to TRBJ1-1, with 7 bases aligning to TRBD1. V was pared by 4 bases and J by 5 bases, with 13 bases of the junction left unmatched. Germline V gives CDR1 SNHLY, CDR2 FYNNEI. This CDR3 is 16 amino acids long. The CDR3 DNA reads TGTGCCAGCAGTGGCTACTTACAGGGGTCAACAACTGAAGCTTTCTTT. Protein product: CASSGYLQGSTTEAFF.

The chain carries TRBV7-8 and TRBJ2-7; 15 positions agree with TRBD2. The J call may be faulty, since TRBJ2-1 better matches the DNA end. The CDR3 spans 16 residues. CDR1 and CDR2 (germline): SGHVS, FQNEAQ. The CDR3: CASSIGLAGGRNEQFF. The DNA for the CDR3 is TGTGCCAGCAGCATAGGACTAGCGGGAGGGCGGAATGAGCAGTTCTTC.

The chain combines TRBV28 with TRBJ1-2; D not certain. Trimming shortened V by 6 bases and J by 8 bases, and 16 bases separated the two germline ends. CDR1 MDHEN and CDR2 SYDVKM come from the germline V gene. The CDR3 runs 13 residues. CDR3 sequence reads: CASSTQPGRGYTF. CDR3 in DNA: TGTGCCAGCAGCACTCAACCCGGCCGCGGCTACACCTTC.

Worth noting for this clonotype: This may stem from a read error, because a much larger clone lies one nucleotide away. The CDR3 protein is CAIQLSFRNSPLHF. CDR3 coding DNA: TGTGCCATCCAACTGTCGTTCAGGAATTCACCCCTCCACTTT. The chain couples TRBV10-3 to TRBJ1-6; D gene ambiguous. The V end was cut by 8 bases, the J end by 7 bases, with 15 bases between. The germline CDR1 and CDR2 sequences are ENHRY and SYGVKD. This CDR3 is 14 amino acids long.